The rows below give T cell receptor beta chains drawn from one sample of a study of T-cell memory formation after mild COVID-19. TCRdb analysed the 5' RACE reads with MiXCR anew, one entry per CDR3 protein. The data contain about 240,000 distinct CDR3 sequences, around a tenth of them singletons. Sequencing was performed on PBMCs or a T cell subset sorted from them (not recorded which). These TCRs come from a man aged 18 to 30 who had mild COVID-19 (a few samples of this study predate the infection). Cell type and time point are not known. The CDR3 runs from the conserved cysteine through the conserved F or W. A D gene is named only where the DNA matches it firmly. Only some rows state a clone size, as once, few, many or a class for expanded clones.

j_call: TRBJ2-7; v_call: TRBV4-3; d_call: TRBD1; clone_size: once; cdr3_aa: CASSQYLTGGYEQYF; cdr3_nt: TGCGCCAGCAGCCAATACTTAACAGGGGGATACGAGCAGTACTTC
j_call: TRBJ2-7; v_call: TRBV6-5; d_call: .; clone_size: .; cdr3_aa: CASSYGRGPYEQYF; cdr3_nt: TGTGCCAGCAGTTACGGCAGGGGTCCCTACGAGCAGTACTTC
j_call: TRBJ1-2; v_call: TRBV5-1; d_call: TRBD1; clone_size: .; cdr3_aa: CASSGGQGPSMGYTF; cdr3_nt: TGCGCCAGCAGCGGCGGACAGGGTCCTTCTATGGGCTACACCTTC
j_call: TRBJ2-3; v_call: TRBV9; d_call: TRBD2; clone_size: few; cdr3_aa: CASSKGLAGVLDTQYF; cdr3_nt: TGTGCCAGCAGCAAGGGACTAGCGGGGGTCTTGGATACGCAGTATTTT
j_call: TRBJ2-5; v_call: TRBV24-1; d_call: .; clone_size: many; cdr3_aa: CATSDPHGGQLQETQYF; cdr3_nt: TGTGCCACCAGTGATCCCCATGGGGGTCAACTTCAAGAGACCCAGTACTTC
j_call: TRBJ2-1; v_call: TRBV20-1; d_call: .; clone_size: few; cdr3_aa: CSAKVGYNEQFF; cdr3_nt: TGCAGTGCGAAAGTAGGGTACAATGAGCAGTTCTTC
j_call: TRBJ2-1; v_call: TRBV19; d_call: .; clone_size: few; cdr3_aa: CASSIDTAGGNEQFF; cdr3_nt: TGTGCCAGTAGTATAGATACAGCGGGTGGGAATGAGCAGTTCTTC
j_call: TRBJ2-7; v_call: TRBV7-9; d_call: .; clone_size: few; cdr3_aa: CASSSGTQEQYF; cdr3_nt: TGTGCCAGCAGCTCCGGGACACAGGAGCAGTACTTC
j_call: TRBJ2-1; v_call: TRBV7-2; d_call: .; clone_size: few; cdr3_aa: CASSPGLPYNEQFF; cdr3_nt: TGTGCCAGCAGCCCAGGACTACCCTACAATGAGCAGTTCTTC
j_call: TRBJ1-1; v_call: TRBV3-1; d_call: .; clone_size: few; cdr3_aa: CASSQVTGMGAFF; cdr3_nt: TGTGCCAGCAGCCAAGTTACAGGGATGGGAGCTTTCTTT
j_call: TRBJ2-5; v_call: TRBV27; d_call: .; clone_size: few; cdr3_aa: CASSLSPRGTQYF; cdr3_nt: TGTGCCAGCAGTTTATCCCCTCGTGGGACCCAGTACTTC
j_call: TRBJ2-3; v_call: TRBV4-1; d_call: .; clone_size: few; cdr3_aa: CASSQDRGAADTQYF; cdr3_nt: TGCGCCAGCAGCCAAGATAGAGGAGCAGCAGATACGCAGTATTTT
j_call: TRBJ1-1; v_call: TRBV11-2; d_call: .; clone_size: .; cdr3_aa: CASSMGRERAFF; cdr3_nt: TGTGCCAGCAGCATGGGCCGGGAGAGAGCTTTCTTT
j_call: TRBJ2-7; v_call: TRBV30; d_call: .; clone_size: few; cdr3_aa: CAWSVQREQYF; cdr3_nt: TGTGCCTGGAGTGTCCAGAGGGAGCAGTACTTC
j_call: TRBJ2-7; v_call: TRBV6-2/TRBV6-3; d_call: TRBD2; clone_size: .; cdr3_aa: CATRTSGRAYEQYF; cdr3_nt: TGTGCCACCCGGACTAGCGGGCGAGCCTACGAGCAGTACTTC
j_call: TRBJ2-5; v_call: TRBV5-5; d_call: TRBD1; clone_size: .; cdr3_aa: CASRPEQGAGETQYF; cdr3_nt: TGTGCCAGCCGCCCCGAGCAGGGGGCAGGGGAGACCCAGTACTTC
j_call: TRBJ1-3; v_call: TRBV7-2; d_call: .; clone_size: many; cdr3_aa: CASSQSTAGSGNTIYF; cdr3_nt: TGTGCCAGCAGCCAAAGCACCGCAGGGTCTGGAAACACCATATATTTT
j_call: TRBJ1-6; v_call: TRBV4-1; d_call: .; clone_size: .; cdr3_aa: CASSPRQDSSYNSPLHF; cdr3_nt: TGCGCCAGCAGCCCGCGACAGGACAGCTCCTATAATTCACCCCTCCACTTT
j_call: TRBJ2-7; v_call: TRBV12-3/TRBV12-4; d_call: .; clone_size: .; cdr3_aa: CASSFIPHEQYF; cdr3_nt: TGTGCCAGCAGTTTTATTCCCCACGAGCAGTACTTC
j_call: TRBJ1-1; v_call: TRBV4-1; d_call: TRBD1; clone_size: .; cdr3_aa: CASSHGQGARTEAFF; cdr3_nt: TGCGCCAGCAGCCACGGACAGGGGGCAAGGACTGAAGCTTTCTTT
j_call: TRBJ2-5; v_call: TRBV27; d_call: .; clone_size: few; cdr3_aa: CASSRQGPPGETQYF; cdr3_nt: TGTGCCAGCAGTCGGCAGGGTCCCCCCGGGGAGACCCAGTACTTC
j_call: TRBJ1-5; v_call: TRBV5-1; d_call: .; clone_size: few; cdr3_aa: CARLREAQHF; cdr3_nt: TGCGCCAGACTACGGGAAGCCCAGCATTTT
j_call: TRBJ1-6; v_call: TRBV7-2; d_call: .; clone_size: few; cdr3_aa: CASSLERVPNSPLHF; cdr3_nt: TGTGCCAGCAGCTTAGAGAGGGTTCCCAATTCACCCCTCCACTTT
j_call: TRBJ2-1; v_call: TRBV5-1; d_call: TRBD1; clone_size: .; cdr3_aa: CASSRTGHEQFF; cdr3_nt: TGCGCCAGCAGTAGGACAGGGCATGAGCAGTTCTTC
j_call: TRBJ1-5; v_call: TRBV6-6; d_call: .; clone_size: few; cdr3_aa: CASSKQDSNQPQHF; cdr3_nt: TGTGCCAGCAGTAAGCAAGATAGCAATCAGCCCCAGCATTTT
j_call: TRBJ1-2; v_call: TRBV19; d_call: .; clone_size: .; cdr3_aa: CASSSQGGYGYTF; cdr3_nt: TGTGCCAGTAGCTCGCAGGGTGGCTATGGCTACACCTTC
j_call: TRBJ1-2; v_call: TRBV30; d_call: TRBD1; clone_size: few; cdr3_aa: CAWRLAGGLGGYTF; cdr3_nt: TGTGCCTGGAGACTGGCAGGGGGCCTGGGTGGCTACACCTTC
j_call: TRBJ2-1; v_call: TRBV4-2; d_call: .; clone_size: few; cdr3_aa: CASSQERGYGQISYNEQFF; cdr3_nt: TGTGCCAGCAGCCAAGAGCGAGGATATGGACAGATTTCCTACAATGAGCAGTTCTTC
j_call: TRBJ1-5; v_call: TRBV4-3; d_call: .; clone_size: few; cdr3_aa: CASSQGGAGRLTQPQHF; cdr3_nt: TGCGCCAGCAGCCAAGGGGGAGCAGGCAGACTAACTCAGCCCCAGCATTTT
j_call: TRBJ2-3; v_call: TRBV11-2; d_call: .; clone_size: few; cdr3_aa: CASSDTRGPFTDTQYF; cdr3_nt: TGTGCCAGCAGCGATACTCGGGGACCCTTCACAGATACGCAGTATTTT
j_call: TRBJ2-6; v_call: TRBV12-3/TRBV12-4; d_call: TRBD1; clone_size: few; cdr3_aa: CASSSGQGSGANVLTF; cdr3_nt: TGTGCCAGCAGTTCGGGACAGGGGTCCGGGGCCAACGTCCTGACTTTC
j_call: TRBJ2-7; v_call: TRBV7-9; d_call: .; clone_size: .; cdr3_aa: CASSFPPYASSYEQYF; cdr3_nt: TGTGCCAGCAGCTTTCCCCCGTACGCTAGCTCCTACGAGCAGTACTTC
j_call: TRBJ1-1; v_call: TRBV30; d_call: .; clone_size: few; cdr3_aa: CARNREFNTEAFF; cdr3_nt: TGTGCCCGAAACAGGGAGTTTAACACTGAAGCTTTCTTT
j_call: TRBJ1-2; v_call: TRBV20-1; d_call: .; clone_size: few; cdr3_aa: CSASLPGTEKIGYTF; cdr3_nt: TGCAGTGCTAGCCTACCAGGGACGGAAAAAATCGGCTACACCTTC
j_call: TRBJ2-3; v_call: TRBV7-2; d_call: TRBD2; clone_size: few; cdr3_aa: CASSLAAGGNSDTQYF; cdr3_nt: TGTGCCAGCAGCTTAGCGGCGGGGGGGAACTCAGATACGCAGTATTTT
j_call: TRBJ2-2; v_call: TRBV2; d_call: TRBD1; clone_size: .; cdr3_aa: CDSRGLEPGELFF; cdr3_nt: TGTGACAGCAGGGGGCTCGAACCCGGGGAGCTGTTTTTT
j_call: TRBJ2-1; v_call: TRBV25-1; d_call: .; clone_size: .; cdr3_aa: CASRDPGPYNEQFF; cdr3_nt: TGTGCCAGCCGGGATCCGGGACCTTACAATGAGCAGTTCTTC
j_call: TRBJ1-2; v_call: TRBV29-1; d_call: .; clone_size: few; cdr3_aa: CSVEGVDLLRGYTF; cdr3_nt: TGCAGCGTTGAAGGGGTCGACTTACTGAGGGGCTACACCTTC
j_call: TRBJ1-4; v_call: TRBV12-3/TRBV12-4; d_call: TRBD1; clone_size: .; cdr3_aa: CASRQGGEKLFF; cdr3_nt: TGTGCCAGTAGACAGGGAGGGGAAAAACTGTTTTTT